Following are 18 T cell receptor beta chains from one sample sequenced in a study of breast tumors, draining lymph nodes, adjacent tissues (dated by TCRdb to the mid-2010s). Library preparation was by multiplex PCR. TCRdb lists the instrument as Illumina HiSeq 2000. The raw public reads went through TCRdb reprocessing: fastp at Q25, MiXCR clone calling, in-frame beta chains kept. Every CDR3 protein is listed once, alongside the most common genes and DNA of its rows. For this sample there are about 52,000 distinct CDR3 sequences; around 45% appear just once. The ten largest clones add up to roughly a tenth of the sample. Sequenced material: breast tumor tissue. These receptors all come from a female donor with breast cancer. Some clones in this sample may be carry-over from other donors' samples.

CDR3 bases: TGTGCCAGCAGCTTGGGGCAGGGGGATGAGCAGTATTTT. Protein: CASSLGQGDEQYF. This chain links TRBV5-6 with TRBJ2-3; 7 nucleotides match TRBD1. The CDR3 sequence is 13 residues long. Trimming removed 0 bases from V and 11 bases from J; junction bases left unmatched: 6. Germline V gene data show CDR1 as SGHDT and CDR2 as YYEEEE.

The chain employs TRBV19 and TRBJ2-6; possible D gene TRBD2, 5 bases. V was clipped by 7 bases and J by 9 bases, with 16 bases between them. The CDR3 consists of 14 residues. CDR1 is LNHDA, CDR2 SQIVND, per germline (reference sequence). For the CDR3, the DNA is TGTGCCAGTACCGCGATGTACCGGGACAACGTCCTGACTTTC. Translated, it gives CASTAMYRDNVLTF.

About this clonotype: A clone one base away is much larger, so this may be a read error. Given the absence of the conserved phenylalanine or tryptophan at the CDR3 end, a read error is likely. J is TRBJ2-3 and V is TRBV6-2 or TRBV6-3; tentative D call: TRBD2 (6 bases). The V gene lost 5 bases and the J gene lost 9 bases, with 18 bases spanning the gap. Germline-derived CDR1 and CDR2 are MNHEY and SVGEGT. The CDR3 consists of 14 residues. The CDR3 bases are TGTGCCAGCAGTCCCGGGACTGCCCAGGGAACGCAGTATCTT. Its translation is CASSPGTAQGTQYL.

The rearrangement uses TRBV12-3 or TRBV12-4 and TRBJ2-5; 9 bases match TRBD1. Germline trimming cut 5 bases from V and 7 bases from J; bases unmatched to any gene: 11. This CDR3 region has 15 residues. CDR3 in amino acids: CASSGGDRDKGTQYF. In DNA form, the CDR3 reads TGTGCCAGCAGTGGGGGGGACAGGGACAAGGGGACCCAGTACTTC.

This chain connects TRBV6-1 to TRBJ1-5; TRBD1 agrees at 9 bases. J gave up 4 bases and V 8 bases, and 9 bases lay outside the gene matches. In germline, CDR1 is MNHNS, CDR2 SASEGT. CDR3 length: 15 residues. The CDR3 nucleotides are TGTGCCAGCCGAAGGGACAGGGTGGAAAATCAGCCCCAGCATTTT. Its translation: CASRRDRVENQPQHF.

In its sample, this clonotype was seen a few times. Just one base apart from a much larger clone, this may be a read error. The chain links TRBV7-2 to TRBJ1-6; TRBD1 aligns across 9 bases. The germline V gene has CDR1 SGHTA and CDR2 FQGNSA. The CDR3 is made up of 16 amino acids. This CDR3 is CASSSTGGSYSSPLHF. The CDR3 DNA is TGTGCCAGCAGTTCCACAGGGGGCTCCTATAGTTCACCCCTCCACTTT.

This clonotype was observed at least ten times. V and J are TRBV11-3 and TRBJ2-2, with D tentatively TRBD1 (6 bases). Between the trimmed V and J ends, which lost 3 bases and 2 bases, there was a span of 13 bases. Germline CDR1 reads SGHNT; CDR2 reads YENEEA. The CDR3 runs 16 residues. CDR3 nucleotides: TGTGCCAGCAGCTTCACTTGGACAGTCAACACCGGGGAGCTGTTTTTT. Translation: CASSFTWTVNTGELFF.

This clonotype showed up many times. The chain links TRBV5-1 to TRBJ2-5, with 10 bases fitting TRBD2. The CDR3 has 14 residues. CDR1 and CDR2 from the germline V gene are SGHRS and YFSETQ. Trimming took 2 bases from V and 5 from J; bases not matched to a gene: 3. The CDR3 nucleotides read TGCGCCAGCAGCTTTACAGCGGGAGGGGAGACCCAGTACTTC. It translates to CASSFTAGGETQYF.

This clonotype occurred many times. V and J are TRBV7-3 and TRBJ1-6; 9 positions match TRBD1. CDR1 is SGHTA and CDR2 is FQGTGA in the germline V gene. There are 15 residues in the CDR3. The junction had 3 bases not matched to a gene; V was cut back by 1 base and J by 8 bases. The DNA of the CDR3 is TGTGCCAGCAGCTTAATGGGACAGGGCGATTCACCCCTCCACTTT. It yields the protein CASSLMGQGDSPLHF.

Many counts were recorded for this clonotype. The DNA for the CDR3 is TGCGCCAGCAGGGGAACAGGGTTCAATCAGCCCCAGCATTTT. Its translation is CASRGTGFNQPQHF. The chain uses TRBV4-1 and TRBJ1-5; a possible D gene is TRBD1 (6 bases). The CDR3 totals 14 residues. Trimming left V 6 bases short and J 3 bases short, with 12 bases between. CDR1 is MGHRA, CDR2 YSYEKL, per germline.

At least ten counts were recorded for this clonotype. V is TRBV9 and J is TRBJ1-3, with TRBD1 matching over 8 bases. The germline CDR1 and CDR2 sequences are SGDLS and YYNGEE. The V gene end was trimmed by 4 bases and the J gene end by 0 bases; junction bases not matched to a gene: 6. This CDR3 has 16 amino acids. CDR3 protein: CASSLQGELSGNTIYF. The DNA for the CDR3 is TGTGCCAGCAGCCTACAGGGGGAACTCTCTGGAAACACCATATATTTT. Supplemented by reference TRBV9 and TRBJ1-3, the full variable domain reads DSGVTQTPKHLITATGQRVTLRCSPRSGDLSVYWYQQSLDQGLQFLIQYYNGEERAKGNILERFSAQQFPDLHSELNLSSLELGDSALYFCASSLQGELSGNTIYFGEGSWLTVV.

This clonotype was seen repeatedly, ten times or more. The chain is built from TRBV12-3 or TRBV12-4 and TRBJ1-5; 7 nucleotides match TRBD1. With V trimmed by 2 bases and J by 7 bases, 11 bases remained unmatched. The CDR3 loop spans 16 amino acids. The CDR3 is CASSLWLGGVRQPQHF. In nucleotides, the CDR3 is TGTGCCAGCAGTTTATGGTTAGGGGGCGTGAGGCAGCCCCAGCATTTT.

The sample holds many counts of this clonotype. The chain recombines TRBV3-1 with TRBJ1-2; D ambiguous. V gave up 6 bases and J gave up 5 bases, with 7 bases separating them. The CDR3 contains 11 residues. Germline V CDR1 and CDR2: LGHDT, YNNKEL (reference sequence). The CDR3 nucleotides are TGTGCCAGCAGTCTAGGGTATGGCTACACCTTC. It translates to CASSLGYGYTF.

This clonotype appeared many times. CDR3 in amino acids: CASSPNPATGELFF. The CDR3 nucleotides are TGTGCCAGCAGCCCGAATCCGGCCACCGGGGAGCTGTTTTTT. This chain joins TRBV7-2 and TRBJ2-2; no definite D call. Per germline, CDR1 SGHTA and CDR2 FQGNSA. The CDR3 sequence is 14 residues long. V lost 5 bases, J lost 4 bases, and 11 bases lay in between.

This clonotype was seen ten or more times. For the CDR3, the DNA is TGTGCCAGCAGGAAAGGGACTAGCGGTAGCACAGATACGCAGTATTTT. Protein product: CASRKGTSGSTDTQYF. V usage is TRBV6-5 and J usage is TRBJ2-3, with TRBD2 identical over 11 bases. The germline gives CDR1 MNHEY, CDR2 SVGAGI. Trimming at V came to 6 bases and at J to 0 bases, leaving 5 bases not matched to a gene. The CDR3 is made up of 16 amino acids.

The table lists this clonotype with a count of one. CDR3 region: CASSQAGGRDNSPLHF. The CDR3 coding sequence is TGTGCCAGCAGCCAAGCAGGAGGGAGGGACAATTCACCCCTCCACTTT. V and J are TRBV4-2 and TRBJ1-6, with D possibly matching TRBD1 (5 bases). The CDR3 contains 16 residues. The germline V gene encodes CDR1 LGHNA and CDR2 YNFKEQ. Trimming took off 1 base at V and 7 bases at J, with 14 bases between the two ends.

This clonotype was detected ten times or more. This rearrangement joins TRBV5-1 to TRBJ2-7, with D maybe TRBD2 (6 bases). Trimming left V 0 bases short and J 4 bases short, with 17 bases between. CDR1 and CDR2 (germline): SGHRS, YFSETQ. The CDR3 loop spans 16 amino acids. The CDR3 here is CASSLVGTFIVYEQYF. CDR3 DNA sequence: TGCGCCAGCAGCTTGGTAGGGACTTTCATTGTGTACGAGCAGTACTTC.

The CDR3 sequence: CASSIDIRPRDSPLHF. In DNA form, the CDR3 reads TGTGCCAGTAGTATAGATATCCGGCCGAGGGATTCACCCCTCCACTTT. The chain employs TRBV19 and TRBJ1-6; D gene ambiguous. V lost 0 bases and J 8 bases, leaving 14 bases between the germline ends. CDR3 length equals 16 residues. Germline V lookup: CDR1 LNHDA, CDR2 SQIVND (reference sequence).